The source of this T cell receptor beta chain is a study of Ad26.COV2.S vaccination and SARS-CoV-2 variants. Looking at the study overall: The donor was enrolled in the Ad26.COV2.S arm of the COV1001 trial.

Sequencing used immunoSEQ multiplex PCR; TCRdb keeps in-frame clones, though not all of them. The profile covers some 320,000 clones, with 70% to 90% appearing a single time and approximately 2.2% taken by the ten largest. As regards this clone: The antigen is unknown.

As for treatment: around 19 received Ad26.COV2.S at low or high dose, single or two shots; 5 received placebo; per-sample allocation not given. Sampling was done on day 63 after the first vaccine or placebo injection. Points from the study as a whole: Breadth and depth estimates from TCRs may understate total T cell responses.

From germline, CDR1 is LGHDT and CDR2 YNNKEL (reference sequence). This CDR3 has 13 amino acids. With 6 bases removed from V and 5 bases from J, the gap between germline ends came to 11 bases. J is TRBJ1-5 and V is TRBV3-1 (or the pseudogene TRBV3-2); no clear D. The material sequenced was peripheral blood, taken in a trial of Ad26.COV2.S vaccine versus placebo. This receptor was obtained from a person aged 18-60 years who received the Ad26.COV2.S COVID-19 vaccine or a placebo. The CDR3 DNA sequence: TGTGCCAGCAGTGACGCGCGGTATCAGCCCCAGCATTTT. It encodes CASSDARYQPQHF.